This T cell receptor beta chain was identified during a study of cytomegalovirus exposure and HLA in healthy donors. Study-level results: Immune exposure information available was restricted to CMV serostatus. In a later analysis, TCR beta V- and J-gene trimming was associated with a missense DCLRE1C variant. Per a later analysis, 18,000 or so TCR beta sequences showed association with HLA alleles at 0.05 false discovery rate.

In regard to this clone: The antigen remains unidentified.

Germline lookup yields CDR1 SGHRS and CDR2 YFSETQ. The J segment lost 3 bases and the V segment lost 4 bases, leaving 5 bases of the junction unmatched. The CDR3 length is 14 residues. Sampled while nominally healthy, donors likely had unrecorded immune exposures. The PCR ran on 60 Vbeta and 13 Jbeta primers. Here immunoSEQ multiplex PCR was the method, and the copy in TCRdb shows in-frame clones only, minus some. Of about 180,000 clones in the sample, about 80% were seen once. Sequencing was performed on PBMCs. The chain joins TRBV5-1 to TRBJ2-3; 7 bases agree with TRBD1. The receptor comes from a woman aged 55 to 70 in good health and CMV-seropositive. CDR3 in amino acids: CASSQGERTDTQYF. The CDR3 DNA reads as TGCGCCAGCAGCCAGGGGGAGAGGACAGATACGCAGTATTTT.